The 9 T cell receptor beta chains presented below share a single source sample, sequenced in a study of OX40 agonist ivuxolimab in advanced cancers. The method was immunoSEQ multiplex PCR; TCRdb's version includes in-frame clones alone and lacks a portion of them. This sample has 45,000 or so clones, with about 88% found just once. The sequences come from CD4+ or CD8+ T cells sorted from blood, collected in a trial of the OX40 agonist ivuxolimab. All receptors come from an adult with an advanced solid tumor such as melanoma, head and neck, liver or kidney cancer.

This clone is a singleton in its sample. The chain has TRBV28 and TRBJ2-1; D not resolved. V was pared by 5 bases and J by 2 bases, with 22 bases between. Looked up from germline, CDR1 is MDHEN and CDR2 is SYDVKM. CDR3 size: 18 residues. The CDR3 sequence: CASSEISARRGTYNEQFF. The CDR3 DNA follows: TGTGCCAGCAGTGAAATCTCCGCTAGGAGAGGAACCTACAATGAGCAGTTCTTC.

The chain recombines TRBV18 with TRBJ2-3; D ambiguous. This CDR3 comprises 14 residues. With 3 bases removed from V and 2 bases from J, the gap between germline ends came to 9 bases. Germline CDR1 is KGHSH and CDR2 is LQKENI. The CDR3 bases are TGTGCCAGCTCACCTGGGCAGATCACAGATACGCAGTATTTT. Translated: CASSPGQITDTQYF.

J is TRBJ1-1 and V is TRBV5-1, with D tentatively TRBD1 (5 bases). Trimming removed 3 bases from V and 2 bases from J, with 11 bases in between. From germline, CDR1 is SGHRS and CDR2 YFSETQ. The CDR3 covers 14 residues. CDR3 residues: CASSWGGGNTEAFF. CDR3 DNA: TGCGCCAGCAGCTGGGGGGGTGGAAACACTGAAGCTTTCTTT.

The chain joins TRBV28 to TRBJ1-2; D ambiguous. Germline-derived CDR1 and CDR2 are MDHEN and SYDVKM. The CDR3 consists of 11 residues. Trimming removed 4 bases at V and 7 bases at J, with 7 bases between. CDR3 bases: TGTGCCAGCAGTTCGATATCTGGCTACACCTTC. This gives the protein CASSSISGYTF.

This rearrangement joins TRBV5-4 to TRBJ2-7; D may correspond to TRBD1 or TRBD2 (5 bases each). Trimming took off 4 bases at V and 1 base at J, with 18 bases between the two ends. CDR1 is SGHNT, CDR2 YYREEE, per germline (reference sequence). This CDR3 has 16 amino acids. CDR3 nucleotide sequence: TGTGCCAGCAGCCGAGCCCGGGACGGTGTTTCCTACGAGCAGTACTTC. Protein product: CASSRARDGVSYEQYF.

This chain connects TRBV28 to TRBJ1-1; TRBD1 agrees at 7 bases. CDR1 and CDR2 from the germline V gene are MDHEN and SYDVKM. There are 17 residues in the CDR3. With 1 base clipped from V and 0 bases from J, the junction kept 8 bases outside the gene matches. In DNA form, the CDR3 reads TGTGCCAGCAGTTTATTAGGGCAGGGGGGGATGAACACTGAAGCTTTCTTT. Its translation is CASSLLGQGGMNTEAFF.

This rearrangement joins TRBV9 to TRBJ2-5, with D perhaps matching TRBD1 or TRBD2 (5 bases each). Trimming shortened V by 3 bases and J by 5 bases, and 17 bases separated the two germline ends. CDR1 is SGDLS, CDR2 YYNGEE, per germline. The CDR3 has 15 amino acids. The CDR3: CASSAPGARRETQYF. CDR3 sequence (DNA): TGTGCCAGCAGCGCCCCCGGGGCCAGGCGGGAGACCCAGTACTTC.

The chain employs TRBV5-6 and TRBJ2-1; D possibly matches TRBD1 or TRBD2 (5 bases each). CDR1 SGHDT and CDR2 YYEEEE come from the germline V gene. There are 12 residues in the CDR3. V was cut by 4 bases and J by 10 bases, with 12 bases left in between. The CDR3: CASSDRQREQFF. The DNA for the CDR3 is TGTGCCAGCAGCGACCGACAGCGGGAGCAGTTCTTC.

The rearrangement uses TRBV6-1 and TRBJ2-5; TRBD1 matches 7 bases. Per the germline V gene, CDR1 is MNHNS and CDR2 is SASEGT. J lost 5 bases, V lost 0 bases, and 3 bases had no gene match. The CDR3 has 14 amino acids. The chain's CDR3 is CASSEAPGGETQYF. The CDR3 DNA follows: TGTGCCAGCAGTGAAGCGCCAGGGGGTGAGACCCAGTACTTC.